Sequencing of this TCR beta chain was carried out in a study of cytomegalovirus exposure and HLA in healthy donors. Study-wide findings and caveats: Serostatus for CMV was the only available immune exposure information.

The PCR used 60 Vbeta and 13 Jbeta primers. Assay used: immunoSEQ multiplex PCR; TCRdb lists only in-frame clones, some missing. The sample has 150,000 to 200,000 clones, around 80% seen once. On this clone itself: Its target is unknown.

This receptor was identified in a man aged 35 to 55 in good health and CMV-seronegative. Input material: PBMCs.

The chain's CDR3 is CASSQEPGRGNTEAFF. In nucleotides, the CDR3 is TGCGCCAGCAGCCAAGAACCGGGGCGGGGGAACACTGAAGCTTTCTTT. The V call is TRBV4-3, the J call TRBJ1-1; perhaps TRBD1 as D (5 bases). The CDR3 sequence is 16 residues long. Germline V gene lookup returns CDR1 LGHNA and CDR2 YSLEER. The V end lost 0 bases, the J end lost 1 base, and 12 bases lay between the germline ends.